Each of the 19 T cell receptor beta chains below was sequenced from the same sample in a study of blood T cell repertoires in COVID-19. The data were produced by immunoSEQ multiplex PCR, yet TCRdb's version contains in-frame clones alone and is incomplete. The sample yields approximately 310,000 clones, around 87% seen once. The sequenced material came from peripheral blood. All receptors derive from a man between 45 and 60 years old with active or convalescent COVID-19.

V gene TRBV27 combines with J gene TRBJ1-1; TRBD1 is a possible D gene (5 bases). Germline CDR1 and CDR2: MNHEY and SMNVEV (reference sequence). V was trimmed by 0 bases and J by 6 bases, leaving 14 bases between them. The length of the CDR3 is 15 residues. The CDR3 DNA reads as TGTGCCAGCAGTTTATCGGGGGAGGTCGGTCCTGAAGCTTTCTTT. This encodes CASSLSGEVGPEAFF.

About this clone: Different DNA sequences within this sample yield the same CDR3. This chain uses TRBV5-8 with TRBJ2-3; D possibly corresponds to TRBD1 (5 bases). V was cut by 0 bases and J by 2 bases, with 13 bases left in between. Per the germline V gene, CDR1 is SGHTS and CDR2 is YDEGEE. This CDR3 contains 16 residues. Written as DNA, the CDR3 is TGTGCCAGCAGCTTGGGGGGTCCAGGGTCCACAGATACGCAGTATTTT. Translation gives CASSLGGPGSTDTQYF.

This sequence joins TRBV10-3 and TRBJ2-2; 7 bases are a match to TRBD1. CDR1 ENHRY and CDR2 SYGVKD come from the germline V gene. V dropped 6 bases and J dropped 2; count of bases not matched to a gene: 6. This CDR3 is 15 amino acids long. CDR3 protein: CAISAGTVNTGELFF. The CDR3 DNA is TGTGCCATCAGCGCCGGGACAGTTAACACCGGGGAGCTGTTTTTT.

The chain uses TRBV3-1 (or the pseudogene TRBV3-2) and TRBJ1-2; 9 bases are a match to TRBD1. Trimming removed 3 bases from V and 4 bases from J; junction bases left unmatched: 9. Germline CDR1 is LGHDT and CDR2 is YNNKEL (reference sequence). This CDR3 spans 16 amino acids. DNA of the CDR3: TGTGCCAGCAGCCACCGTCCCGGGACAGGGTTCTATGGCTACACCTTC. It codes for CASSHRPGTGFYGYTF.

The table lists this clone with a few counts. This chain links TRBV4-2 with TRBJ2-7; D unresolved. The CDR3 has 15 residues. The germline V and J ends were trimmed by 0 bases and 2 bases, with 11 bases remaining between them. The germline gives CDR1 LGHNA, CDR2 YNFKEQ. The CDR3 reads CASSQDRGSPYEQYF. In DNA, the CDR3 is TGTGCCAGCAGCCAAGATCGCGGCAGTCCCTACGAGCAGTACTTC.

This sequence joins TRBV6-2 or TRBV6-3 and TRBJ1-5; the match to TRBD1 covers 12 bases. The CDR3 contains 16 residues. The ends lost 7 bases at V and 5 bases at J; junction bases unmatched: 9. Germline V gene data show CDR1 as MNHEY and CDR2 as SVGEGT. CDR3 in DNA: TGTGCCAGCACCCCCCCGGGACAGGGGGCATATCAGCCCCAGCATTTT. Protein product: CASTPPGQGAYQPQHF.

Comment on this clone: The germline gene is not matched at one end of the junction; a read error may be the cause. The rearrangement uses TRBV28 and TRBJ1-5; D remains ambiguous. CDR1 and CDR2 (germline): MDHEN, SYDVKM. CDR3 length: 12 amino acids. The CDR3 DNA is TGTACCAGCATTGAGGGCAATCAGCCCCAGCATTTT. Residues: CTSIEGNQPQHF.

The chain employs TRBV5-1 and TRBJ1-1, with D perhaps TRBD1 (6 bases). The ends were cut back, 0 bases at V and 4 bases at J, with 10 bases in the middle. The CDR3 totals 14 residues. Per germline, CDR1 SGHRS and CDR2 YFSETQ. The CDR3 DNA reads as TGCGCCAGCAGCTTGGGCCAGGGGTTCACTGAAGCTTTCTTT. This sequence encodes CASSLGQGFTEAFF.

The chain employs TRBV4-3 and TRBJ1-2; a possible D gene is TRBD1 (5 bases). The CDR3 has 15 residues. Trimming stripped 2 bases from V and 8 bases from J, with 18 bases between. CDR1 and CDR2 from the germline V gene are LGHNA and YSLEER. CDR3: CASSQSQGEPNGYTF. CDR3 bases: TGCGCCAGCAGCCAATCGCAGGGTGAACCTAACGGCTACACCTTC.

This clone was seen only a few times. This chain uses TRBV5-6 with TRBJ2-7; 14 positions agree with TRBD2. Germline assignment: CDR1 SGHDT and CDR2 YYEEEE. Trimming took 2 bases from V and 3 from J; bases not matched to a gene: 1. The CDR3 is 15 amino acids. CDR3 sequence: CASSLGTSGGYEQYF. The DNA for the CDR3 is TGTGCCAGCAGCTTAGGGACTAGCGGGGGCTACGAGCAGTACTTC.

The chain couples TRBV6-5 to TRBJ2-5, with 7 bases aligning to TRBD2. This CDR3 spans 15 amino acids. Germline V gives CDR1 MNHEY, CDR2 SVGAGI. The junction had 9 bases not matched to a gene; V was cut back by 6 bases and J by 2 bases. The CDR3 coding sequence is TGTGCCAGCAGCATAAGTCTAGCGGCACAAGAGACCCAGTACTTC. Encoded protein: CASSISLAAQETQYF.

In the case of this clone: The same CDR3 can be traced to other DNA sequences in this sample. The J gene is TRBJ1-2, the V gene TRBV19, with D tentatively TRBD1 (5 bases). This CDR3 contains 13 residues. Between the trimmed V and J ends, which lost 4 bases and 3 bases, there was a span of 9 bases. From germline, CDR1 is LNHDA and CDR2 SQIVND (reference sequence). The CDR3 DNA follows: TGTGCCAGTAGTAGGCAGGGTGACTATGGCTACACCTTC. Amino acid sequence: CASSRQGDYGYTF.

This sequence joins TRBV11-2 and TRBJ1-2; 7 bases line up with TRBD1. This CDR3 is built from 16 residues. Germline CDR1 reads SGHAT; CDR2 reads FQNNGV. Losses at the gene ends were 2 bases for V and 1 base for J; bases not matched to a gene: 7. CDR3 DNA: TGTGCCAGCAGCTTACGGGGACAGCTCCATAACTATGGCTACACCTTC. Protein product: CASSLRGQLHNYGYTF. Together with reference TRBV11-2 and TRBJ1-2, the CDR3 gives the full variable domain: EAGVAQSPRYKIIEKRQSVAFWCNPISGHATLYWYQQILGQGPKLLIQFQNNGVVDDSQLPKDRFSAERLKGVDSTLKIQPAKLEDSAVYLCASSLRGQLHNYGYTFGSGTRLTVV.

The chain joins TRBV6-6 to TRBJ2-7, with D tentatively TRBD1 (5 bases). CDR1 MNHNY and CDR2 SVGAGI come from the germline V gene (reference sequence). This CDR3 has 14 amino acids. V lost 2 bases to trimming and J lost 2 bases, with 10 bases between them. CDR3: CASSYAETAYEQYF. CDR3 in DNA: TGTGCCAGCAGTTACGCCGAGACAGCCTACGAGCAGTACTTC.

This clone was counted only a few times. V usage is TRBV19 and J usage is TRBJ2-3; 7 positions match TRBD1. Germline values: CDR1 LNHDA, CDR2 SQIVND (reference sequence). The CDR3 is 13 amino acids. The junction had 7 bases not matched to a gene; V was cut back by 10 bases and J by 3 bases. The CDR3 loop reads CATSQGWTDTQYF. Here the CDR3 DNA reads TGTGCCACCTCACAGGGGTGGACAGATACGCAGTATTTT.

V gene TRBV20-1 combines with J gene TRBJ1-2; 11 positions agree with TRBD1. CDR1 is DFQATT, CDR2 SNEGSKA, per germline (reference sequence). V was clipped by 3 bases and J by 1 base; unmatched bases: 4. The CDR3 covers 15 residues. DNA of the CDR3: TGCAGTGCTAGTGGGACAGGGGGAGGTAACTATGGCTACACCTTC. Its translation: CSASGTGGGNYGYTF.

The chain is built from TRBV3-1 (or the pseudogene TRBV3-2) and TRBJ1-6; possible D gene TRBD1, 6 bases. The CDR3 is made up of 18 amino acids. CDR1 is LGHDT, CDR2 YNNKEL, per germline (reference sequence). Between the trimmed V and J ends, which lost 0 bases and 2 bases, there was a span of 14 bases. The CDR3 coding sequence is TGTGCCAGCAGCCAAGATCCCCCAGGGGTGGCCTATAATTCACCCCTCCACTTT. This gives the protein CASSQDPPGVAYNSPLHF.

V usage is TRBV2 and J usage is TRBJ2-2; 10 bases align to TRBD1. V lost 5 bases to trimming and J lost 4 bases; unmatched junction nucleotides: 10. Germline-derived CDR1 and CDR2 are SNHLY and FYNNEI. The CDR3 spans 17 residues. CDR3 residues: CASSRPRQGAATGELFF. The CDR3 nucleotides read TGTGCCAGCAGTCGACCTCGACAGGGGGCGGCCACCGGGGAGCTGTTTTTT. The full variable domain, completed using reference TRBV2 and TRBJ2-2, is EPEVTQTPSHQVTQMGQEVILRCVPISNHLYFYWYRQILGQKVEFLVSFYNNEISEKSEIFDDQFSVERPDGSNFTLKIRSTKLEDSAMYFCASSRPRQGAATGELFFGEGSRLTVL.

The CDR3 sequence is CASSLQGAHNYEQYF. CDR3 bases: TGTGCCAGCAGCTTACAGGGGGCTCATAACTACGAGCAGTACTTC. The rearrangement uses TRBV5-4 and TRBJ2-7; 9 bases match TRBD1. There are 15 residues in the CDR3. Germline CDR1 reads SGHNT; CDR2 reads YYREEE (reference sequence). J gave up 3 bases and V 2 bases, and 6 bases lay outside the gene matches.